The 31 T cell receptor beta chains in this list originate from one sample, sequenced in a study of cytomegalovirus exposure and HLA in healthy donors (dated by TCRdb to about 2017). Libraries came from the immunoSEQ multiplex PCR assay. The multiplex PCR relied on a mix of 60 forward primers for TCR Vbeta segments and 13 reverse primers for TCR Jbeta segments. What TCRdb holds here is the immuneACCESS table cut down to in-frame rearrangements. Part of the clones is not present; checked against another copy, under half of the missing clones reflect an unresolved V gene, and the others are unexplained. The sample yields some 160,000 clones; around 80% were counted once. The ten largest clones add up to about 1.5% of the sample. The sequenced material came from PBMCs. These receptors were collected from a male donor in good health and CMV-seronegative.

The rearrangement joins TRBV9 to TRBJ2-3; D is undetermined. The V gene lost 4 bases and the J gene lost 0 bases, with 12 bases spanning the gap. This CDR3 is built from 15 residues. CDR1 is SGDLS, CDR2 YYNGEE, per germline. CDR3 region: CASSSSGHSTDTQYF. As DNA, the CDR3 is TGTGCCAGCAGCTCCTCTGGGCATAGCACAGATACGCAGTATTTT.

The chain employs TRBV9 and TRBJ2-1; 14 bases line up with TRBD2. The germline gives CDR1 SGDLS, CDR2 YYNGEE. The CDR3 contains 15 residues. With 3 bases clipped from V and 6 bases from J, the junction kept 2 bases outside the gene matches. The CDR3 coding sequence is TGTGCCAGCAGCGAGGGGACTAGCGGGAGCAATGAGCAGTTCTTC. This sequence encodes CASSEGTSGSNEQFF.

The chain uses TRBV4-3 and TRBJ2-7, with 8 bases aligning to TRBD1. J lost 4 bases, V lost 1 base, and 3 bases had no gene match. This CDR3 is 14 amino acids long. CDR1 is LGHNA and CDR2 is YSLEER in the germline V gene. The CDR3 is CASSQGTGRYEQYF. CDR3 DNA sequence: TGCGCCAGCAGCCAAGGGACAGGGCGATACGAGCAGTACTTC.

This chain links TRBV6-5 with TRBJ2-7; 8 positions agree with TRBD2. The CDR3 is made up of 15 amino acids. Losses at the gene ends were 0 bases for V and 2 bases for J; bases not matched to a gene: 3. Germline V gives CDR1 MNHEY, CDR2 SVGAGI. The CDR3 loop reads CASSYSGTRAYEQYF. CDR3 DNA sequence: TGTGCCAGCAGTTACTCCGGGACTAGAGCCTACGAGCAGTACTTC.

This clone showed up just a few times. The DNA of the CDR3 is TGTGCCAGCTCAGAGCGACAGGGCACTGAAGCTTTCTTT. Its protein is CASSERQGTEAFF. This chain uses TRBV18 with TRBJ1-1, with 7 positions matching TRBD1. Losses at the gene ends were 5 bases for V and 4 bases for J; bases not matched to a gene: 4. The CDR3 loop spans 13 amino acids. Per germline, CDR1 KGHSH and CDR2 LQKENI.

The gene calls are TRBV18 and TRBJ2-2, with D possibly matching TRBD2 (6 bases). Trimming left V 6 bases short and J 0 bases short, with 11 bases between. Germline V gene lookup returns CDR1 KGHSH and CDR2 LQKENI. The CDR3 has 15 residues. This CDR3 is CASSRTGANTGELFF. The CDR3, as DNA: TGTGCCAGCTCCCGCACGGGGGCGAACACCGGGGAGCTGTTTTTT.

The chain employs TRBV2 and TRBJ2-7; the D gene is possibly TRBD1 (6 bases). CDR1 and CDR2 from the germline V gene are SNHLY and FYNNEI. CDR3 length: 16 amino acids. The V end was cut by 0 bases, the J end by 6 bases, with 18 bases between. The CDR3 sequence is CASSEAAQGAFPEQYF. The CDR3, as DNA: TGTGCCAGCAGTGAAGCGGCACAGGGTGCTTTTCCCGAGCAGTACTTC.

The chain carries TRBV28 and TRBJ2-3; 8 bases align to TRBD2. Trimming took 4 bases from V and 0 from J; bases not matched to a gene: 6. Per the germline V gene, CDR1 is MDHEN and CDR2 is SYDVKM. The CDR3 has 16 residues. This chain's CDR3 is CASSSPAGGSTDTQYF. The CDR3 coding sequence is TGTGCCAGCAGTTCCCCCGCGGGGGGAAGCACAGATACGCAGTATTTT.

The V call is TRBV6-4, the J call TRBJ1-5; 7 bases match TRBD1. Looked up from germline, CDR1 is MRHNA and CDR2 is SNTAGT. This CDR3 comprises 18 residues. V gave up 2 bases and J gave up 2 bases; unmatched junction bases: 12. In nucleotides, the CDR3 is TGTGCCAGCAGTGACCCGAAAAGACAGGGTTGGGGCAATCAGCCCCAGCATTTT. This encodes CASSDPKRQGWGNQPQHF.

V is TRBV2 and J is TRBJ2-7; 7 bases align to TRBD2. The CDR3 runs to 14 residues. CDR1 is SNHLY and CDR2 is FYNNEI in the germline V gene. V trimming: 4 bases; J trimming: 6 bases; junction bases outside the gene matches: 9. CDR3 in DNA: TGTGCCAGCAGTGGAGGGAGGGCCTCAGGCGAGCAGTACTTC. Translating it yields CASSGGRASGEQYF.

The chain is built from TRBV20-1 and TRBJ2-1; possibly TRBD2 for D (5 bases). The CDR3 spans 11 residues. V gave up 2 bases and J gave up 7 bases, with 6 bases separating them. Germline lookup yields CDR1 DFQATT and CDR2 SNEGSKA (reference sequence). The CDR3 here is CSARRGNEQFF. The CDR3 nucleotides read TGCAGTGCTAGAAGAGGGAATGAGCAGTTCTTC.

V is TRBV28 and J is TRBJ2-7, with TRBD1 matching over 9 bases. Germline V gene data show CDR1 as MDHEN and CDR2 as SYDVKM. The V segment lost 6 bases and the J segment 7 bases; nucleotides outside the gene matches: 22. This CDR3 spans 18 amino acids. The CDR3 DNA reads as TGTGCCAGCAGCTACCCCGGCGGGCTTGTGGGGACAGGGTGGGAGCAGTACTTC. Protein: CASSYPGGLVGTGWEQYF.

The V gene is TRBV4-2, the J gene TRBJ1-5, with 7 bases that match TRBD1. The length of the CDR3 is 15 residues. V lost 4 bases, J lost 5 bases, and 8 bases stayed unmatched. The V gene's germline CDR1 is LGHNA and CDR2 YNFKEQ. CDR3 region: CASSPREQGDQPQHF. Written as DNA, the CDR3 is TGTGCCAGCAGCCCGAGGGAGCAGGGGGATCAGCCCCAGCATTTT.

This sequence joins TRBV15 and TRBJ1-6; TRBD1 agrees at 12 bases. The CDR3 is made up of 16 amino acids. V trimming: 0 bases; J trimming: 10 bases; junction bases outside the gene matches: 4. Germline loops: CDR1 LNHNV, CDR2 YYDKDF (reference sequence). CDR3: CATSRDRDRGRSPLHF. The CDR3 bases are TGTGCCACCAGCAGAGATCGGGACAGGGGGCGATCACCCCTCCACTTT.

V is TRBV15 and J is TRBJ1-3; possible D gene TRBD1, 6 bases. This CDR3 has 17 amino acids. V was trimmed by 1 base and J by 3 bases, leaving 16 bases between them. CDR1 LNHNV and CDR2 YYDKDF come from the germline V gene (reference sequence). CDR3 coding DNA: TGTGCCACCAGCAGAGTCGGGACACAGAAGTATGGAAACACCATATATTTT. Protein sequence: CATSRVGTQKYGNTIYF.

The genes are TRBV7-3 and TRBJ2-3; 7 bases align to TRBD2. The CDR3 length is 15 residues. Looked up from germline, CDR1 is SGHTA and CDR2 is FQGTGA. V shed 5 bases, J shed 3 bases, and the junction held 8 bases outside the gene matches. This CDR3 is CASSRTRTETDTQYF. The CDR3 coding sequence is TGTGCCAGCAGCCGGACTAGAACCGAGACAGATACGCAGTATTTT.

The genes are TRBV5-1 and TRBJ2-3, with 13 bases identical to TRBD2. Germline V gene data show CDR1 as SGHRS and CDR2 as YFSETQ. The CDR3 runs 16 residues. The trim removed 0 bases at V and 9 bases at J, leaving 7 bases unmatched. The DNA of the CDR3 is TGCGCCAGCAGCTTGGCCGGGACTAGCGGGGAGCACACGCAGTATTTT. Translating gives CASSLAGTSGEHTQYF.

Remarks on this clone: The same CDR3 also results from other DNA sequences found in this sample. This rearrangement joins TRBV10-3 to TRBJ1-3; D is undetermined. Deletions cut 0 bases from V and 0 bases from J, with 12 bases between. Germline loops: CDR1 ENHRY, CDR2 SYGVKD. The CDR3 loop spans 17 amino acids. The CDR3 DNA is TGTGCCATCAGTGAGTCGAGGCTACGCAACTCTGGAAACACCATATATTTT. It encodes CAISESRLRNSGNTIYF.

Only a few counts were recorded for this clone. The chain has TRBV5-6 and TRBJ2-7, with 8 bases matching TRBD1. The germline V gene has CDR1 SGHDT and CDR2 YYEEEE. CDR3 length equals 15 residues. V lost 4 bases to trimming and J lost 5 bases; unmatched junction nucleotides: 11. In DNA, the CDR3 is TGTGCCAGCAGCCCCTTTACAGGGGGTAGGCACGAGCAGTACTTC. It encodes CASSPFTGGRHEQYF. The full variable domain, in which reference TRBV5-6 and TRBJ2-7 provide the parts outside the CDR3, is DAGVTQSPTHLIKTRGQQVTLRCSPKSGHDTVSWYQQALGQGPQFIFQYYEEEERQRGNFPDRFSGHQFPNYSSELNVNALLLGDSALYLCASSPFTGGRHEQYFGPGTRLTVT.

V is TRBV7-7 and J is TRBJ2-2; D may be TRBD1 (5 bases). The V gene's germline CDR1 is SSHAT and CDR2 FNYEAQ (reference sequence). V shed 0 bases and J shed 6 bases, with 11 bases lying between them. The length of the CDR3 is 15 residues. CDR3: CASSLAPDISGELFF. DNA for the CDR3: TGTGCCAGCAGCTTAGCGCCGGACATTTCCGGGGAGCTGTTTTTT. The full variable domain, in which reference TRBV7-7 and TRBJ2-2 provide the parts outside the CDR3, is GAGVSQSPRYKVTKRGQDVTLRCDPISSHATLYWYQQALGQGPEFLTYFNYEAQPDKSGLPSDRFSAERPEGSISTLTIQRTEQRDSAMYRCASSLAPDISGELFFGEGSRLTVL.

The chain uses TRBV5-1 and TRBJ2-2; a possible D gene is TRBD2 (5 bases). There are 15 residues in the CDR3. Trimming shortened V by 0 bases and J by 2 bases, and 8 bases separated the two germline ends. Germline CDR1 SGHRS, CDR2 YFSETQ. The CDR3 DNA reads TGCGCCAGCAGCTTGGTGGCGGGCAACACCGGGGAGCTGTTTTTT. Its translation is CASSLVAGNTGELFF. The variable domain in full, completed from reference TRBV5-1 and TRBJ2-2, reads KAGVTQTPRYLIKTRGQQVTLSCSPISGHRSVSWYQQTPGQGLQFLFEYFSETQRNKGNFPGRFSGRQFSNSRSEMNVSTLELGDSALYLCASSLVAGNTGELFFGEGSRLTVL.

V and J are TRBV28 and TRBJ1-5; D remains unclear. The V gene lost 2 bases and the J gene lost 4 bases, with 12 bases spanning the gap. Looked up from germline, CDR1 is MDHEN and CDR2 is SYDVKM. The length of the CDR3 is 15 residues. The CDR3 sequence: CASSLSLRGNQPQHF. CDR3 bases: TGTGCCAGCAGTTTAAGTCTGCGGGGAAATCAGCCCCAGCATTTT.

The genes are TRBV7-2 and TRBJ1-1; D may be TRBD1 (6 bases). This CDR3 is built from 14 residues. The V gene's germline CDR1 is SGHTA and CDR2 FQGNSA. V lost 3 bases and J 8 bases, leaving 16 bases between the germline ends. As DNA, the CDR3 is TGTGCCAGCAGCTTGGACAGCGGGGGCAGGGAAGCTTTCTTT. This codes for CASSLDSGGREAFF. The full variable domain, completed using reference TRBV7-2 and TRBJ1-1, is GAGVSQSPSNKVTEKGKDVELRCDPISGHTALYWYRQSLGQGLEFLIYFQGNSAPDKSGLPSDRFSAERTGGSVSTLTIQRTQQEDSAVYLCASSLDSGGREAFFGQGTRLTVV.

This chain joins TRBV19 and TRBJ2-2; 8 bases align to TRBD1. CDR3 size: 17 residues. CDR1 and CDR2 from the germline V gene are LNHDA and SQIVND (reference sequence). V was pared by 3 bases and J by 4 bases, with 10 bases of the junction left unmatched. CDR3 DNA sequence: TGTGCCAGTAGTATCCATTCCGGACAGGGTTTCACCGGGGAGCTGTTTTTT. Amino acids: CASSIHSGQGFTGELFF.

This sequence joins TRBV19 and TRBJ1-4, with D tentatively TRBD1 (6 bases). The germline V and J ends were trimmed by 9 bases and 6 bases, with 20 bases remaining between them. CDR3 length: 15 amino acids. Germline V lookup: CDR1 LNHDA, CDR2 SQIVND (reference sequence). CDR3 DNA: TGTGCCAGGGGAGACGAACAGGGAGAGGATGAAAAACTGTTTTTT. Amino acids: CARGDEQGEDEKLFF. Supplemented by reference TRBV19 and TRBJ1-4, the full variable domain reads DGGITQSPKYLFRKEGQNVTLSCEQNLNHDAMYWYRQDPGQGLRLIYYSQIVNDFQKGDIAEGYSVSREKKESFPLTVTSAQKNPTAFYLCARGDEQGEDEKLFFGSGTQLSVL.

The gene calls are TRBV19 and TRBJ2-7, with 11 bases lining up with TRBD1. J lost 4 bases, V lost 6 bases, and 5 bases had no gene match. From germline, CDR1 is LNHDA and CDR2 SQIVND (reference sequence). CDR3 length equals 14 residues. CDR3 sequence reads: CASRGQGAKYEQYF. The DNA of the CDR3 is TGTGCCAGTAGAGGACAGGGGGCGAAATACGAGCAGTACTTC.

This clone showed up just once. The J gene is TRBJ2-3, the V gene TRBV7-2; tentative D call: TRBD2 (6 bases). Germline V gene sequence: CDR1 SGHTA, CDR2 FQGNSA. V lost 0 bases, J lost 5 bases, and 12 bases lay in between. The CDR3 totals 15 residues. The CDR3: CASSLAAGWGDTQYF. For the CDR3, the DNA is TGTGCCAGCAGCTTAGCGGCGGGGTGGGGAGATACGCAGTATTTT.

CDR3 DNA: TGTGCCAGCAGCGCTGACCTCATTGGGAGTGGAGAGACCCAGTACTTC. Amino acids: CASSADLIGSGETQYF. The chain links TRBV6-6 to TRBJ2-5; tentatively, D is TRBD2 (5 bases). Trimming took 6 bases from V and 4 from J, leaving 21 bases between them. The CDR3 totals 16 residues. Germline assignment: CDR1 MNHNY and CDR2 SVGAGI (reference sequence).

The V call is TRBV19, the J call TRBJ1-5; TRBD1 agrees at 8 bases. J was trimmed by 3 bases and V by 9 bases; bases with no gene match: 7. Germline CDR1 reads LNHDA; CDR2 reads SQIVND (reference sequence). The CDR3 is 14 residues long. The CDR3 here is CASRGQVHNQPQHF. Written as DNA, the CDR3 is TGTGCCAGCAGGGGACAGGTTCACAATCAGCCCCAGCATTTT.

This clone was observed once. This chain connects TRBV29-1 to TRBJ2-7, with 12 bases matching TRBD2. V was pared by 7 bases and J by 1 base, with 5 bases of the junction left unmatched. Germline lookup yields CDR1 SQVTM and CDR2 ANQGSEA. CDR3 length: 14 residues. The CDR3 region has the DNA TGCAGCGCGTTGACTAGCGGGGGATCCTACGAGCAGTACTTC. Its protein is CSALTSGGSYEQYF.

The genes are TRBV4-1 and TRBJ2-1, with D perhaps TRBD2 (5 bases). The CDR3 has 17 amino acids. Germline CDR1 reads MGHRA; CDR2 reads YSYEKL. V gave up 1 base and J gave up 0 bases, with 13 bases separating them. The CDR3 nucleotides are TGCGCCAGCAGCCAAGTCGTTCCCCGGGGCTCCTACAATGAGCAGTTCTTC. As protein: CASSQVVPRGSYNEQFF.